This TCR beta chain was recorded in a study of cytomegalovirus exposure and HLA in healthy donors. General study points: Presence/absence analyses supposed approximately even sequencing depth among donors. Earlier findings revealed that most TCR beta V segments proved productive either about 87% or about 30% of the time.

In the PCR, 60 Vbeta and 13 Jbeta primers were used. Produced via immunoSEQ multiplex PCR; TCRdb's table is partial and in-frame only. The table has around 130,000 clones, about 79% seen once. On this clone: The antigen is not known.

The CDR3 has 14 residues. V shed 4 bases, J shed 5 bases, and the junction held 6 bases outside the gene matches. Germline loops: CDR1 SGDLS, CDR2 YYNGEE. The receptor was derived from a man aged 50 or older in good health and CMV-seronegative. Sequencing used PBMCs. The chain joins TRBV9 to TRBJ2-1; 7 positions agree with TRBD1. CDR3 coding DNA: TGTGCCAGCAGCTCGACAGGGTGGAACAATGAGCAGTTCTTC. Residues: CASSSTGWNNEQFF. The complete variable domain, with remaining parts taken from reference TRBV9 and TRBJ2-1, reads DSGVTQTPKHLITATGQRVTLRCSPRSGDLSVYWYQQSLDQGLQFLIQYYNGEERAKGNILERFSAQQFPDLHSELNLSSLELGDSALYFCASSSTGWNNEQFFGPGTRLTVL.